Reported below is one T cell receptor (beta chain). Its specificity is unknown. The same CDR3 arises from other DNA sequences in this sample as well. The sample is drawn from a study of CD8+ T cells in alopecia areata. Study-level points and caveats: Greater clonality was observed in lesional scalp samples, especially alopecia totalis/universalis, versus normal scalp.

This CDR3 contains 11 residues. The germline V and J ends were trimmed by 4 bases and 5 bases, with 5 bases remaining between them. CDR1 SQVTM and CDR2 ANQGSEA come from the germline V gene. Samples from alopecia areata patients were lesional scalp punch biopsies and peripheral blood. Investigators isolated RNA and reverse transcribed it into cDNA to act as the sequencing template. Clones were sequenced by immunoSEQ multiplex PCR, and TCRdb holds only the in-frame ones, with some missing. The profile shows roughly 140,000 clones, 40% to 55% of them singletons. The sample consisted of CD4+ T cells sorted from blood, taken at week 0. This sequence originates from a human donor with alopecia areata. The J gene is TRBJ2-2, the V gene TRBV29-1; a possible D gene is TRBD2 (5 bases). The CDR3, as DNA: TGCAGCGTTGGAGGGACCGGGGAGCTGTTTTTT. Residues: CSVGGTGELFF.